Below are 28 T cell receptor beta chains sequenced from a single sample in a study of blood T cell repertoires in COVID-19. Profiling relied on immunoSEQ multiplex PCR, and the TCRdb table lists in-frame clones only, not all of them. The sample yields roughly 160,000 clones, 74% seen once. The sequencing input was peripheral blood. All receptors come from a woman of 80 years or more with acute or convalescent COVID-19.

This clone was seen at least ten times. This chain links TRBV29-1 with TRBJ2-5, with D tentatively TRBD2 (6 bases). V lost 4 bases and J 2 bases, leaving 14 bases between the germline ends. The CDR3 is 14 residues long. CDR1 is SQVTM, CDR2 ANQGSEA, per germline. The CDR3 DNA reads as TGCAGCGTTGGAATGGGAGCGGGTCAAGAGACCCAGTACTTC. Protein sequence: CSVGMGAGQETQYF. The full variable domain, in which reference TRBV29-1 and TRBJ2-5 provide the parts outside the CDR3, is SAVISQKPSRDICQRGTSLTIQCQVDSQVTMMFWYRQQPGQSLTLIATANQGSEATYESGFVIDKFPISRPNLTFSTLTVSNMSPEDSSIYLCSVGMGAGQETQYFGPGTRLLVL.

The gene calls are TRBV7-2 and TRBJ2-7, with 7 bases matching TRBD2. Germline V gene data show CDR1 as SGHTA and CDR2 as FQGNSA. V dropped 4 bases and J dropped 3; count of bases not matched to a gene: 12. The CDR3 totals 16 residues. DNA of the CDR3: TGTGCCAGCAGCTCGGCTAGGAGACTAGCCCTCTACGAGCAGTACTTC. Amino acid sequence: CASSSARRLALYEQYF.

The CDR3 spells CASSQDWSYAPTGYTF. CDR3 in DNA: TGTGCCAGCAGCCAGGACTGGTCTTACGCCCCTACTGGCTACACCTTC. This chain joins TRBV4-2 and TRBJ1-2; the D is unclear. CDR1 LGHNA and CDR2 YNFKEQ come from the germline V gene. This CDR3 has 16 residues. Trimming removed 3 bases at V and 7 bases at J, with 21 bases between.

This chain uses TRBV9 with TRBJ2-5; maybe TRBD2 (6 bases). The CDR3 length is 16 residues. Trimming stripped 2 bases from V and 5 bases from J, with 19 bases between. Per germline, CDR1 SGDLS and CDR2 YYNGEE. CDR3 nucleotides: TGTGCCAGCAGCGTCACCGGGGGAGCCCTAGGGGAGACCCAGTACTTC. Translated, it gives CASSVTGGALGETQYF. Combining the CDR3 with reference TRBV9 and TRBJ2-5 gives the whole variable domain DSGVTQTPKHLITATGQRVTLRCSPRSGDLSVYWYQQSLDQGLQFLIQYYNGEERAKGNILERFSAQQFPDLHSELNLSSLELGDSALYFCASSVTGGALGETQYFGPGTRLLVL.

The chain combines TRBV7-2 with TRBJ2-3; 14 nucleotides line up with TRBD2. The V gene end was trimmed by 0 bases and the J gene end by 5 bases; junction bases not matched to a gene: 1. The CDR3 has 16 amino acids. The germline CDR1 and CDR2 sequences are SGHTA and FQGNSA. The CDR3 region has the DNA TGTGCCAGCAGCTTAGCCGGGACTAGCGGGAGAGATACGCAGTATTTT. Protein sequence: CASSLAGTSGRDTQYF. Using reference TRBV7-2 and TRBJ2-3 for the parts outside the CDR3, the full variable domain is GAGVSQSPSNKVTEKGKDVELRCDPISGHTALYWYRQSLGQGLEFLIYFQGNSAPDKSGLPSDRFSAERTGGSVSTLTIQRTQQEDSAVYLCASSLAGTSGRDTQYFGPGTRLTVL.

This clone was recorded only once. The chain combines TRBV30 with TRBJ2-3, with 7 positions matching TRBD2. CDR1 is GTSNPN, CDR2 SVGIG, per germline (reference sequence). The CDR3 has 11 residues. V gave up 3 bases and J gave up 12 bases; unmatched junction bases: 6. This chain's CDR3 is CAWRERDPQYF. For the CDR3, the DNA is TGTGCCTGGAGGGAGCGGGATCCTCAGTATTTT.

V is TRBV27 and J is TRBJ2-5; 10 bases line up with TRBD1. After removal of 4 bases from V and 5 bases from J, the junction contained 7 bases not matched to a gene. Germline CDR1 is MNHEY and CDR2 is SMNVEV (reference sequence). CDR3 length: 15 amino acids. The CDR3 region is CASSSDRGGRETQYF. CDR3 coding DNA: TGTGCCAGCAGTTCGGACAGGGGGGGCCGCGAGACCCAGTACTTC.

This clone showed up just once. This rearrangement joins TRBV5-5 to TRBJ2-5; 7 nucleotides agree with TRBD2. V was pared by 2 bases and J by 5 bases, with 6 bases of the junction left unmatched. The CDR3 contains 14 residues. The germline gives CDR1 SGHKS, CDR2 YYEKEE (reference sequence). The chain's CDR3 is CASSFSGGEETQYF. The CDR3 DNA sequence: TGTGCCAGCAGCTTTAGTGGGGGGGAGGAGACCCAGTACTTC.

The J gene is TRBJ1-1, the V gene TRBV6-4; 8 bases are shared with TRBD1. The CDR3 consists of 15 residues. V shed 6 bases, J shed 0 bases, and the junction held 6 bases outside the gene matches. Germline values: CDR1 MRHNA, CDR2 SNTAGT. The DNA for the CDR3 is TGTGCCAGCAGAGTGGAGGACAGGGTGAACACTGAAGCTTTCTTT. Translated, it gives CASRVEDRVNTEAFF.

The rearrangement uses TRBV18 and TRBJ2-1; perhaps TRBD2 as D (6 bases). V lost 2 bases and J 8 bases, leaving 19 bases between the germline ends. CDR3 length: 16 amino acids. Per germline, CDR1 KGHSH and CDR2 LQKENI. The CDR3 reads CASSPSAREEGDEQFF. CDR3 sequence (DNA): TGTGCCAGCTCACCATCCGCGAGGGAGGAAGGCGATGAGCAGTTCTTC. Full variable domain (outside the CDR3, taken from reference TRBV18 and TRBJ2-1): NAGVMQNPRHLVRRRGQEARLRCSPMKGHSHVYWYRQLPEEGLKFMVYLQKENIIDESGMPKERFSAEFPKEGPSILRIQQVVRGDSAAYFCASSPSAREEGDEQFFGPGTRLTVL.

The chain combines TRBV7-2 with TRBJ2-5; 8 nucleotides agree with TRBD1. Germline assignment: CDR1 SGHTA and CDR2 FQGNSA. The CDR3 length is 15 residues. V dropped 7 bases and J dropped 7; count of bases not matched to a gene: 14. The CDR3 here is CASTLGQGVGGTQYF. The CDR3 DNA reads TGTGCCAGCACCCTAGGACAGGGAGTTGGGGGGACCCAGTACTTC.

This clone turned up a few times. This chain uses TRBV21-1 with TRBJ2-4; the table names TRBD2, a call not compared with the DNA. TRBV21-1 corresponds to a pseudogene. The CDR3 sequence is 9 residues long. The CDR3 DNA sequence: TGTGCCAGCGCGAACATTCAGTACTTC. It translates to CASANIQYF.

This clone was observed a handful of times. Written as DNA, the CDR3 is TGTGCCAGCTCACTATATTCCCGTGAAGCTTTCTTT. As protein: CASSLYSREAFF. The V gene is TRBV18, the J gene TRBJ1-1; D call uncertain. This CDR3 region has 12 residues. V was clipped by 4 bases and J by 7 bases, with 10 bases between them. In germline, CDR1 is KGHSH, CDR2 LQKENI. Together with reference TRBV18 and TRBJ1-1, the CDR3 gives the full variable domain: NAGVMQNPRHLVRRRGQEARLRCSPMKGHSHVYWYRQLPEEGLKFMVYLQKENIIDESGMPKERFSAEFPKEGPSILRIQQVVRGDSAAYFCASSLYSREAFFGQGTRLTVV.

The chain links TRBV28 to TRBJ2-6; 7 positions match TRBD1. J gave up 1 base and V 6 bases, and 0 bases lay outside the gene matches. CDR3 length: 14 residues. Looked up from germline, CDR1 is MDHEN and CDR2 is SYDVKM. Here the CDR3 reads CASRQGSGANVLTF. DNA of the CDR3: TGTGCCAGCAGACAGGGGTCTGGGGCCAACGTCCTGACTTTC.

This clone was recorded a few times. The chain is built from TRBV5-1 and TRBJ1-3, with a tentative D call TRBD1 (5 bases). Trimming left V 5 bases short and J 0 bases short, with 12 bases between. Germline V lookup: CDR1 SGHRS, CDR2 YFSETQ. This CDR3 spans 15 amino acids. This CDR3 reads CASSLGRGSGNTIYF. The CDR3 nucleotides are TGCGCCAGCAGTCTGGGGAGGGGCTCTGGAAACACCATATATTTT.

The chain is built from TRBV27 and TRBJ1-5; D is unresolved. Germline CDR1 MNHEY, CDR2 SMNVEV (reference sequence). The germline V and J ends were trimmed by 5 bases and 2 bases, with 7 bases remaining between them. The CDR3 has 13 residues. The CDR3 region has the DNA TGTGCCAGCAGTACCCAGGGCAATCAGCCCCAGCATTTT. Translating gives CASSTQGNQPQHF.

The rearrangement uses TRBV2 and TRBJ1-2, with 9 bases lining up with TRBD1. V shed 3 bases and J 3 bases; nucleotides not matched to a gene: 2. The CDR3 spans 14 residues. Germline V gene data show CDR1 as SNHLY and CDR2 as FYNNEI. The CDR3 region has the DNA TGTGCCAGCAGTGAGGACAGGGGTGACTATGGCTACACCTTC. It translates to CASSEDRGDYGYTF.

The CDR3 nucleotides are TGTGCCAGCAGTTTATATCACACAGTACAGGTTAGCGAGCAGTACTTC. This codes for CASSLYHTVQVSEQYF. The V and J genes are TRBV27 and TRBJ2-7; the D gene is possibly TRBD1 (5 bases). The germline V gene encodes CDR1 MNHEY and CDR2 SMNVEV (reference sequence). Trimming pared 1 base from V and 6 bases from J, leaving 19 bases between. This CDR3 has 16 residues.

The chain joins TRBV4-2 to TRBJ2-7; the match to TRBD1 covers 9 bases. The germline gives CDR1 LGHNA, CDR2 YNFKEQ. The CDR3 spans 17 residues. Unmatched junction bases numbered 8, after V lost 0 bases and J lost 2 bases. The CDR3 DNA sequence: TGTGCCAGCAGCCAAGATCGCGGGACAGGGATAGCCTACGAGCAGTACTTC. Encoded protein: CASSQDRGTGIAYEQYF.

As to this clone: A single base separates this from a much larger clone, so it may be a read error. This chain uses TRBV4-1 with TRBJ2-5, with D perhaps matching TRBD2 (6 bases). CDR1 is MGHRA and CDR2 is YSYEKL in the germline V gene. V was clipped by 5 bases and J by 3 bases, with 7 bases between them. The CDR3 extends over 12 amino acids. In nucleotides, the CDR3 is TGCGCCAGCAGCTGGAGGGAAGAGACCCAGTACTTC. Translated: CASSWREETQYF.

The V call is TRBV6-5, the J call TRBJ1-4; D is possibly TRBD1 (6 bases). Deletions cut 6 bases from V and 0 bases from J, with 11 bases between. The CDR3 is 15 residues long. Per germline, CDR1 MNHEY and CDR2 SVGAGI. Here the CDR3 reads CASRPGDATNEKLFF. The CDR3 nucleotides are TGTGCCAGCAGACCAGGGGACGCAACTAATGAAAAACTGTTTTTT.

The J gene is TRBJ2-7, the V gene TRBV7-7; 9 bases are shared with TRBD1. Looked up from germline, CDR1 is SSHAT and CDR2 is FNYEAQ (reference sequence). This CDR3 contains 15 residues. J was trimmed by 4 bases and V by 1 base; bases with no gene match: 5. CDR3 sequence reads: CASSLGGQGIYEQYF. For the CDR3, the DNA is TGTGCCAGCAGCTTAGGGGGACAGGGAATATACGAGCAGTACTTC.

This clone came up a few times. The chain employs TRBV28 and TRBJ2-7; D is possibly TRBD2 (5 bases). Per germline, CDR1 MDHEN and CDR2 SYDVKM. The CDR3 totals 15 residues. The V and J ends lost 10 bases and 5 bases respectively, with 24 bases between them. CDR3 nucleotide sequence: TGTGCCATCCAAAATCCAGCGGACCTCGGGGACGAGCAGTACTTC. Translating it yields CAIQNPADLGDEQYF.

This clone was seen a handful of times. The chain recombines TRBV6-5 with TRBJ2-7; D remains unclear. V dropped 2 bases and J dropped 6 bases, with 8 bases sitting between them. CDR3 size: 12 residues. From germline, CDR1 is MNHEY and CDR2 SVGAGI. The CDR3 loop reads CASSYTGREQYF. The CDR3 bases are TGTGCCAGCAGTTACACGGGTCGCGAGCAGTACTTC.

This chain links TRBV29-1 with TRBJ1-3, with 8 bases that match TRBD1. V trimming: 4 bases; J trimming: 2 bases; junction bases outside the gene matches: 4. Germline values: CDR1 SQVTM, CDR2 ANQGSEA. The CDR3 extends over 14 amino acids. The DNA of the CDR3 is TGCAGCGTTGCCAGGGGGCAGCCTGGAAACACCATATATTTT. This codes for CSVARGQPGNTIYF.

The chain links TRBV27 to TRBJ1-6; D possibly corresponds to TRBD1 (6 bases). The CDR3 runs 17 residues. Trimming took 3 bases from V and 6 from J, leaving 18 bases between them. CDR1 and CDR2 from the germline V gene are MNHEY and SMNVEV (reference sequence). The CDR3 protein is CASSFPPRGYLNSPLHF. CDR3 coding DNA: TGTGCCAGCAGTTTCCCCCCCAGGGGATACCTTAATTCACCCCTCCACTTT.

This chain links TRBV6-5 with TRBJ1-2, with D tentatively TRBD1 (5 bases). Germline CDR1 and CDR2: MNHEY and SVGAGI. Trimming left V 2 bases short and J 8 bases short, with 9 bases between. The CDR3 has 12 amino acids. CDR3: CASSYGQGGYTF. CDR3 sequence (DNA): TGTGCCAGCAGTTACGGGCAGGGAGGCTACACCTTC.

The V gene is TRBV18, the J gene TRBJ1-6; D might be TRBD1 (5 bases). The germline V gene has CDR1 KGHSH and CDR2 LQKENI. CDR3 length: 13 residues. With 3 bases removed from V and 8 bases from J, the gap between germline ends came to 8 bases. Written as DNA, the CDR3 is TGTGCCAGCTCACCGTCCAGGGATTCACCCCTCCACTTT. Translating it yields CASSPSRDSPLHF.